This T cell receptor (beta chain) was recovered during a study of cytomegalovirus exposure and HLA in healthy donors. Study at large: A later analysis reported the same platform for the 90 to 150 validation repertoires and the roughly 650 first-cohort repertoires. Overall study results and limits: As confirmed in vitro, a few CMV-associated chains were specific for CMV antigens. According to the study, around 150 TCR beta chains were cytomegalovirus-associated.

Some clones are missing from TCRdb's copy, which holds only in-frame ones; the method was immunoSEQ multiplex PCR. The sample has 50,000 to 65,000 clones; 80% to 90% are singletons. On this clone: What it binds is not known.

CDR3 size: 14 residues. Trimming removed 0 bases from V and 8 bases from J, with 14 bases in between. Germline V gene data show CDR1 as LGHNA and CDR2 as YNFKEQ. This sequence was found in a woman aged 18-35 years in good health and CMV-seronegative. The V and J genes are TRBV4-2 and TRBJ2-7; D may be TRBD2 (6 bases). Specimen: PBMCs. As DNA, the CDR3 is TGTGCCAGCAGCCAAGATCGGGGGAGAGGCAAGCAGTACTTC. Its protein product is CASSQDRGRGKQYF.